This T cell receptor beta chain comes out of a study of graft-versus-host responses after intestinal transplantation. Overall study context: Anti-thymocyte globulin served as induction for all recipients, who then took tacrolimus and steroids for two to three years.

Only one count was recorded for this clone. Its antigen remains unidentified. With 2 bases removed from V and 11 bases from J, the gap between germline ends came to 18 bases. The length of the CDR3 is 14 residues. Germline V gene data show CDR1 as MNHNS and CDR2 as SASEGT. Study-wide findings and caveats: After transplant, early declines in HvG clones were associated with peak levels of circulating GvH clones. GvH clones were found in recipient marrow; some appeared first in ileum or blood.

Assay used: immunoSEQ multiplex PCR; TCRdb lists only in-frame clones, some missing. The sample has tens of thousands of clones, approximately 88% seen once; the top ten hold approximately 0.46%. The chain is built from TRBV6-1 and TRBJ1-1; D is ambiguous. The sample here was unstimulated CD4+ T cells sorted from spleen or lymph node cells, taken before transplant. The clonotype comes from a human donor who was the organ donor for an intestinal transplant. This chain's CDR3 is CASSELPGYRGAFF. The CDR3 nucleotides read TGTGCCAGCAGTGAATTGCCCGGGTACAGAGGGGCTTTCTTT.